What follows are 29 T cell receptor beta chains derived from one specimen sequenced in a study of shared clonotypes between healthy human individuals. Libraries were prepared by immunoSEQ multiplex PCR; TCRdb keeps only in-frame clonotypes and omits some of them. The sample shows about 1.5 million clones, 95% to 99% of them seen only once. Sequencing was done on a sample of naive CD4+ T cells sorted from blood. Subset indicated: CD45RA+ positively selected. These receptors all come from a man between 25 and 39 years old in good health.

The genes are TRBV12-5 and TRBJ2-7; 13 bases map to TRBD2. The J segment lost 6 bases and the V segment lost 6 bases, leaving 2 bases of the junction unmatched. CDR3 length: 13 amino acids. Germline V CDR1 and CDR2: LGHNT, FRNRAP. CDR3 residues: CASGLAGGSEQYF. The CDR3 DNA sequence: TGTGCTAGTGGACTAGCGGGAGGGAGCGAGCAGTACTTC.

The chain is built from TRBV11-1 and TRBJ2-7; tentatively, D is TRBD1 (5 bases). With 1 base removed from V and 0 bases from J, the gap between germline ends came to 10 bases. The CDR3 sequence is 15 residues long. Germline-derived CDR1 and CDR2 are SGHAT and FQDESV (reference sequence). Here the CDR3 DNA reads TGTGCCAGCAGCTTAGTCGCAGGGCTCTCCTACGAGCAGTACTTC. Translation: CASSLVAGLSYEQYF. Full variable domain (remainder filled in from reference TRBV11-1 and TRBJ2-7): EAEVAQSPRYKITEKSQAVAFWCDPISGHATLYWYRQILGQGPELLVQFQDESVVDDSQLPKDRFSAERLKGVDSTLKIQPAELGDSAMYLCASSLVAGLSYEQYFGPGTRLTVT.

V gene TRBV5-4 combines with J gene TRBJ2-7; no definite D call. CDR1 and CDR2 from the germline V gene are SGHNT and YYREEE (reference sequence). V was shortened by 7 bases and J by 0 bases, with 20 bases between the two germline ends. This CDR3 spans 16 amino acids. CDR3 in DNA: TGTGCCAGCGGCCACGACCTAGGCCGATCCTCCTACGAGCAGTACTTC. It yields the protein CASGHDLGRSSYEQYF.

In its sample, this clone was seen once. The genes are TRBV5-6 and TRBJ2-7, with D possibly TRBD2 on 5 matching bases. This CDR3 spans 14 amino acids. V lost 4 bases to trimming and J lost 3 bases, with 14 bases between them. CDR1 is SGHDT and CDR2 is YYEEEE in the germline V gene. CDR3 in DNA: TGTGCCAGCAGCGCCCCCGGGATGAACTACGAGCAGTACTTC. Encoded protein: CASSAPGMNYEQYF.

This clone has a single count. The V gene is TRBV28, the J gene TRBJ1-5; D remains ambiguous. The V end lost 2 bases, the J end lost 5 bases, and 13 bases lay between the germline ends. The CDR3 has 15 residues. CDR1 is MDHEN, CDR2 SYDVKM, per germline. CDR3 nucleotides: TGTGCCAGCAGTTTAAAGGGCAGGTGGGATCAGCCCCAGCATTTT. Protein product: CASSLKGRWDQPQHF. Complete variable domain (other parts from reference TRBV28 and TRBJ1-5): DVKVTQSSRYLVKRTGEKVFLECVQDMDHENMFWYRQDPGLGLRLIYFSYDVKMKEKGDIPEGYSVSREKKERFSLILESASTNQTSMYLCASSLKGRWDQPQHFGDGTRLSIL.

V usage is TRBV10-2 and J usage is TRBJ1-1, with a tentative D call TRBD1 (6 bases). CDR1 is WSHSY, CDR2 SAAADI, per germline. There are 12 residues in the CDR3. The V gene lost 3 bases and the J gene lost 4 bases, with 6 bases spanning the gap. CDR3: CASSDRGTEAFF. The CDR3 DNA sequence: TGCGCCAGCAGTGACAGGGGCACTGAAGCTTTCTTT.

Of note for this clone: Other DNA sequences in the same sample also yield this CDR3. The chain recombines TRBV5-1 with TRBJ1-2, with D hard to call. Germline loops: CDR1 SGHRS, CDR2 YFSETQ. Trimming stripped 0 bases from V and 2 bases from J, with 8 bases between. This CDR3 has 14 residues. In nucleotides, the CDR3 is TGCGCCAGCAGCTTGGCCGTAGGGAACTATGGCTACACCTTC. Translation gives CASSLAVGNYGYTF.

CDR3 protein: CASSVTSGSSYEQYF. In DNA form, the CDR3 reads TGTGCCAGCAGTGTAACTAGCGGGAGCTCCTACGAGCAGTACTTC. J is TRBJ2-7 and V is TRBV6-6; TRBD2 aligns across 11 bases. This CDR3 is built from 15 residues. The germline V gene encodes CDR1 MNHNY and CDR2 SVGAGI (reference sequence). Trimming cost V 5 bases and J 0 bases; bases outside gene matches: 3.

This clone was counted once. The CDR3 DNA reads as TGTGCCAGTAAAGGTTCACACACCGGGGAGCTGTTTTTT. Translation: CASKGSHTGELFF. The chain couples TRBV19 to TRBJ2-2, with D unresolved. The germline gives CDR1 LNHDA, CDR2 SQIVND (reference sequence). This CDR3 has 13 amino acids. V dropped 7 bases and J dropped 3 bases, with 9 bases sitting between them.

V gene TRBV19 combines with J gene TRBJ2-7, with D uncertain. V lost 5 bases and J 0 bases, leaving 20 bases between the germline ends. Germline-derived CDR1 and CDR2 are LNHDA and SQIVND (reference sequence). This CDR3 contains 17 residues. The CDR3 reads CASSFKGRIASSYEQYF. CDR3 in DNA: TGTGCCAGTAGTTTCAAGGGCCGGATTGCAAGCTCCTACGAGCAGTACTTC.

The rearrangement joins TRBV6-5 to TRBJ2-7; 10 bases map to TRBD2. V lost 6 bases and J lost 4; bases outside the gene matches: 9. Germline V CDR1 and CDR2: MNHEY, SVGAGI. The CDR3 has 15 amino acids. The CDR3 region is CASRGLAGVKYEQYF. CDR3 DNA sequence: TGTGCCAGCAGGGGTCTAGCGGGAGTGAAGTACGAGCAGTACTTC.

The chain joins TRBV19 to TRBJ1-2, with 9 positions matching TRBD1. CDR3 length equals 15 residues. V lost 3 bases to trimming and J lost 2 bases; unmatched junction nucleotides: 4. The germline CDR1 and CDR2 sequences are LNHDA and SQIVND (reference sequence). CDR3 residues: CASSIGTGMNYGYTF. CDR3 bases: TGTGCCAGTAGTATTGGGACAGGGATGAACTATGGCTACACCTTC.

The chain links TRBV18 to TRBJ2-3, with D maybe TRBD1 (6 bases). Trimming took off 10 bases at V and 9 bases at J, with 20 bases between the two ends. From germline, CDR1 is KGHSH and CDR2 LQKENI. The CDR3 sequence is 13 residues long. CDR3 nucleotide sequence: TGTGCCACCCAACGAGGTGGGGACACGACGCAGTATTTT. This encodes CATQRGGDTTQYF. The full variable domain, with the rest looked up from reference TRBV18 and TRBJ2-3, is NAGVMQNPRHLVRRRGQEARLRCSPMKGHSHVYWYRQLPEEGLKFMVYLQKENIIDESGMPKERFSAEFPKEGPSILRIQQVVRGDSAAYFCATQRGGDTTQYFGPGTRLTVL.

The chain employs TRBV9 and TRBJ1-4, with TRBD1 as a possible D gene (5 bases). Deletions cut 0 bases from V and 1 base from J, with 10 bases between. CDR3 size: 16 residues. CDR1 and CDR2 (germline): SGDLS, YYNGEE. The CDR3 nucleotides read TGTGCCAGCAGCGTAGACCAGGGAATAACTAATGAAAAACTGTTTTTT. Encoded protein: CASSVDQGITNEKLFF.

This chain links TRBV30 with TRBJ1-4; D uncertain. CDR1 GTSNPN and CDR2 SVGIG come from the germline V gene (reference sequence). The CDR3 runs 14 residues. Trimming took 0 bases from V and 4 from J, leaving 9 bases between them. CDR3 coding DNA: TGTGCCTGGAGTGTACGGATTATTAATGAAAAACTGTTTTTT. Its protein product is CAWSVRIINEKLFF.

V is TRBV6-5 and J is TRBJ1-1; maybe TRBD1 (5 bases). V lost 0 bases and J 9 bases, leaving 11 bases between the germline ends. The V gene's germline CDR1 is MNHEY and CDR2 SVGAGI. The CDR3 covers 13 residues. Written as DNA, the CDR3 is TGTGCCAGCAGTTACTCACGAGGGGAACAAGCTTTCTTT. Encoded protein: CASSYSRGEQAFF.

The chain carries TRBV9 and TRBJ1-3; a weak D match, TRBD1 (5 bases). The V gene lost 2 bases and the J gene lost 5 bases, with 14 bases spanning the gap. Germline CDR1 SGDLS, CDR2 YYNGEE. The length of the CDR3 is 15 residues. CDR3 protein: CASSVGDGLRNTIYF. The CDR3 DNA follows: TGTGCCAGCAGCGTGGGGGACGGTCTTAGAAACACCATATATTTT.

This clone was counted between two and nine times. As DNA, the CDR3 is TGCAGCGTGGATACGCAGTATTTT. It specifies CSVDTQYF. The rearrangement joins TRBV29-1 to TRBJ2-3, with D unresolved. Per the germline V gene, CDR1 is SQVTM and CDR2 is ANQGSEA. V gave up 6 bases and J gave up 6 bases, with 1 base separating them. This CDR3 spans 8 amino acids.

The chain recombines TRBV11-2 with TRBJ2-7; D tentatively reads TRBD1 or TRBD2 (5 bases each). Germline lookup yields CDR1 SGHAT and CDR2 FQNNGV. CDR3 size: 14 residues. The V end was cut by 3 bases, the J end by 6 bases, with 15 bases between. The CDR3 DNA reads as TGTGCCAGCAGCTTTCCGGCAGGGAGCCGCGAGCAGTACTTC. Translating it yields CASSFPAGSREQYF.

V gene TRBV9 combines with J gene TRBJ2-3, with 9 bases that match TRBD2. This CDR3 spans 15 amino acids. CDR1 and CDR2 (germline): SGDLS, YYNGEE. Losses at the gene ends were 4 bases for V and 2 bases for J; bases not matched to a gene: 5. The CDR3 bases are TGTGCCAGCAGCCCCCGACTAGCGGCCACAGATACGCAGTATTTT. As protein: CASSPRLAATDTQYF.

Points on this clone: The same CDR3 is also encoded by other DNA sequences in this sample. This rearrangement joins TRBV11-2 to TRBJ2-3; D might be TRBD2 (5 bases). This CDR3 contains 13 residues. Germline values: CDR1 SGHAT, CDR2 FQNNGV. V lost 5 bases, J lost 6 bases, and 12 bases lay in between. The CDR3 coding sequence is TGTGCCAGCAGCCTGGACTTAACGGATACGCAGTATTTT. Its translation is CASSLDLTDTQYF.

The CDR3 DNA follows: TGCGCCAGCAGCTTCAGCTGGGGGGGAGATACCTCTGGCTACACCTTC. Translated: CASSFSWGGDTSGYTF. This chain joins TRBV5-1 and TRBJ1-2; a weak D match, TRBD1 (5 bases). V dropped 2 bases and J dropped 7 bases, with 21 bases sitting between them. Germline V gene lookup returns CDR1 SGHRS and CDR2 YFSETQ. This CDR3 contains 16 residues.

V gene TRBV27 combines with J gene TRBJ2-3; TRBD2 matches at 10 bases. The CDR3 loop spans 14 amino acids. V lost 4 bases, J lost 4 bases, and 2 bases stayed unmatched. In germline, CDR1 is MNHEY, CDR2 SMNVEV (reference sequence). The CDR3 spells CASSYLAGADTQYF. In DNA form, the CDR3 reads TGTGCCAGCAGTTATCTAGCGGGAGCAGATACGCAGTATTTT.

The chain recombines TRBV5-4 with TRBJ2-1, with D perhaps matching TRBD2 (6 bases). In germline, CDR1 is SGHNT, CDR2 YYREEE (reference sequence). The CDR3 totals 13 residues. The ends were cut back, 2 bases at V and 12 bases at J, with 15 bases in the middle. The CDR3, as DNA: TGTGCCAGCAGCTTAACGGGGGAGTCGTGGCAGTTCTTC. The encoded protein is CASSLTGESWQFF. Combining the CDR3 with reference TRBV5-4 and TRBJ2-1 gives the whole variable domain ETGVTQSPTHLIKTRGQQVTLRCSSQSGHNTVSWYQQALGQGPQFIFQYYREEENGRGNFPPRFSGLQFPNYSSELNVNALELDDSALYLCASSLTGESWQFFGPGTRLTVL.

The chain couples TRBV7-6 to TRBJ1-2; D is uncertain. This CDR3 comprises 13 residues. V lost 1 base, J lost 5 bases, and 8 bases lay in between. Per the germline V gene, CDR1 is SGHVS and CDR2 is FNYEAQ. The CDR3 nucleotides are TGTGCCAGCAGCTTAGAGAAAGGATATGGCTACACCTTC. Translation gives CASSLEKGYGYTF.

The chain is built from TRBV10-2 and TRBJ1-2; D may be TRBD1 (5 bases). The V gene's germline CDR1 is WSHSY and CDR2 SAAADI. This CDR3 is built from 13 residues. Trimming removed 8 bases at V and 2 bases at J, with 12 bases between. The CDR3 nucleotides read TGCGCCAGCGTGAGTCGGGACAACTATGGCTACACCTTC. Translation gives CASVSRDNYGYTF.

The CDR3 DNA sequence: TGTGCCACCCGCATCGATTCCTACGAGCAGTACTTC. Translated: CATRIDSYEQYF. The chain uses TRBV2 and TRBJ2-7; D is uncertain. CDR1 is SNHLY, CDR2 FYNNEI, per germline. V lost 10 bases, J lost 1 base, and 11 bases lay in between. This CDR3 has 12 amino acids.

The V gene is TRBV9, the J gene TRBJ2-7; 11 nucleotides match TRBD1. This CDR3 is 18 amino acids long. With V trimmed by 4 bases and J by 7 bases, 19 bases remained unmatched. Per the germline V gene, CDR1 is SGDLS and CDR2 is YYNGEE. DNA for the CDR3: TGTGCCAGCAGCCCGAGTTACACGCCCGGGACAGGGGGAAGAGAGCAGTACTTC. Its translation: CASSPSYTPGTGGREQYF.

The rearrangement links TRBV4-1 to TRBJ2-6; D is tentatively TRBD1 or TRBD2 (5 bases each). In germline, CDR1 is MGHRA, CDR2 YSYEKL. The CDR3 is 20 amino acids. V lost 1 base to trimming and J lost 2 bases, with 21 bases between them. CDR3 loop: CASSQGGAGSSLAGANVLTF. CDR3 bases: TGCGCCAGCAGCCAAGGGGGAGCAGGGAGCAGCCTCGCTGGGGCCAACGTCCTGACTTTC.